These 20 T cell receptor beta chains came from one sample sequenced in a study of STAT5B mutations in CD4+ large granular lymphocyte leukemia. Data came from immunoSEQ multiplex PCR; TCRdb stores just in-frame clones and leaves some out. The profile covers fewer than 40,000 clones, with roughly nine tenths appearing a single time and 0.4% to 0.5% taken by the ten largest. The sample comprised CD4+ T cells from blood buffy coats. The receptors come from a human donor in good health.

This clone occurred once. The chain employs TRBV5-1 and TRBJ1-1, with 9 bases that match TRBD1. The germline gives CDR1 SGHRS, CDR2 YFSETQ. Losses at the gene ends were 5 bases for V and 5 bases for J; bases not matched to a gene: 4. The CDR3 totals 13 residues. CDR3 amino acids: CASSRDRETEAFF. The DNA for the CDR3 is TGCGCCAGCAGTCGGGACAGGGAAACTGAAGCTTTCTTT.

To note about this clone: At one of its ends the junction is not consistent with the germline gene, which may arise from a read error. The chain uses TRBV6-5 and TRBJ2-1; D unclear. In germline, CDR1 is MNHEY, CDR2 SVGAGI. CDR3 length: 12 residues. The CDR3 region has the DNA TGTGCCACCAGTCGCTCCTACAATGAGCAGTTCTTC. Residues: CATSRSYNEQFF.

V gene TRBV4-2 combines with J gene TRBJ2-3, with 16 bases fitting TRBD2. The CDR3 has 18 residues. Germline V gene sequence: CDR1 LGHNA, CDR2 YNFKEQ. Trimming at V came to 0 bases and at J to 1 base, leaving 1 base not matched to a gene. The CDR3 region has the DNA TGTGCCAGCAGCCAAGATGGGACTAGCGGGAGGGGCACAGATACGCAGTATTTT. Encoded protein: CASSQDGTSGRGTDTQYF.

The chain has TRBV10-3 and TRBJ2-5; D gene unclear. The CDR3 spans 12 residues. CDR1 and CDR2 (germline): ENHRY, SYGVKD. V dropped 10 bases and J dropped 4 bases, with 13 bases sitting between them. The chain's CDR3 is CATWWPRETQYF. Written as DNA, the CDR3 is TGTGCCACCTGGTGGCCCCGAGAGACCCAGTACTTC.

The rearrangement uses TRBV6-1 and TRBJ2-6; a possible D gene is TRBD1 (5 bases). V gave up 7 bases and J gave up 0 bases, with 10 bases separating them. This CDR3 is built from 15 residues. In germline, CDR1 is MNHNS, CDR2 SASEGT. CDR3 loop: CASKTAFSGANVLTF. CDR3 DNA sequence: TGTGCCAGCAAGACAGCCTTCTCTGGGGCCAACGTCCTGACTTTC.

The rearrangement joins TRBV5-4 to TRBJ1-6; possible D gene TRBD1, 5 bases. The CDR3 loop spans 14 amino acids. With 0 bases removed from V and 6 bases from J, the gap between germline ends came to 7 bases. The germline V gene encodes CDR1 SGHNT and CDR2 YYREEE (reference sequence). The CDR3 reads CASSLGRVNSPLHF. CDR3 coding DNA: TGTGCCAGCAGCTTGGGCAGGGTTAATTCACCCCTCCACTTT.

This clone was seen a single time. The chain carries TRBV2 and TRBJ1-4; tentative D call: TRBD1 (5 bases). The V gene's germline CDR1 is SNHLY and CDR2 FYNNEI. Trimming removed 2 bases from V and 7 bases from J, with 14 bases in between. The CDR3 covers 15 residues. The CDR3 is CASSESPGRGEKLFF. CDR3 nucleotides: TGTGCCAGCAGTGAATCTCCAGGGAGGGGTGAAAAACTGTTTTTT.

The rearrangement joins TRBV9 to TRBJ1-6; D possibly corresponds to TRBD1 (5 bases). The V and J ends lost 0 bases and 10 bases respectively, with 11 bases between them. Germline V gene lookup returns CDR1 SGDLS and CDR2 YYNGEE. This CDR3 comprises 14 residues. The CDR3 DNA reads TGTGCCAGCAGCGTAGCGCCGGGGGAATCACCCCTCCACTTT. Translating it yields CASSVAPGESPLHF.

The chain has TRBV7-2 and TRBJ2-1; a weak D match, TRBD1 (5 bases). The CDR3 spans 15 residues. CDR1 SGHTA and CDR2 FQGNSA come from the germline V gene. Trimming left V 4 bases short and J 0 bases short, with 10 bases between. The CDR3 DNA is TGTGCCAGCAGCTCCGACAGTTCCTCCTACAATGAGCAGTTCTTC. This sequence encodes CASSSDSSSYNEQFF. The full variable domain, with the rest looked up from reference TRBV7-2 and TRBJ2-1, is GAGVSQSPSNKVTEKGKDVELRCDPISGHTALYWYRQSLGQGLEFLIYFQGNSAPDKSGLPSDRFSAERTGGSVSTLTIQRTQQEDSAVYLCASSSDSSSYNEQFFGPGTRLTVL.

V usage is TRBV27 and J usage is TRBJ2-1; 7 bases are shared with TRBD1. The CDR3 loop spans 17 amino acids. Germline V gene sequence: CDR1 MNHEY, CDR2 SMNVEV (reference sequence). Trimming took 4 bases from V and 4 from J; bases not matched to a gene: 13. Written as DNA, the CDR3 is TGTGCCAGCAGTTCCCCCGATGGGGGACAGATATACAATGAGCAGTTCTTC. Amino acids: CASSSPDGGQIYNEQFF.

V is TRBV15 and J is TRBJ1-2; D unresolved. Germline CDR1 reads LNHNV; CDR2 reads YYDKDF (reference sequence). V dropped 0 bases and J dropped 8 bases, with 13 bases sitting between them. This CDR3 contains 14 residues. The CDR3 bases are TGTGCCACCAGCAGAGATCTCGCTGCTTCCGGCTACACCTTC. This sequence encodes CATSRDLAASGYTF.

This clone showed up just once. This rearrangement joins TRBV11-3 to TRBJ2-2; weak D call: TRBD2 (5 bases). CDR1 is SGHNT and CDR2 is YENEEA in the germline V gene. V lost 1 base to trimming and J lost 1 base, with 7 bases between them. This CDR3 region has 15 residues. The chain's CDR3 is CASSLGGLNTGELFF. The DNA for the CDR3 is TGTGCCAGCAGCTTAGGAGGGTTGAACACCGGGGAGCTGTTTTTT.

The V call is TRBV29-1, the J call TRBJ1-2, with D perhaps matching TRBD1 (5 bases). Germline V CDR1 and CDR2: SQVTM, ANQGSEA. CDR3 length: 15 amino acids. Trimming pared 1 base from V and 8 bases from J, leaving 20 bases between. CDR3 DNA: TGCAGCGTTGAAGTGGCCCAGTGGGACTTGGGAGGCTACACCTTC. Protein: CSVEVAQWDLGGYTF.

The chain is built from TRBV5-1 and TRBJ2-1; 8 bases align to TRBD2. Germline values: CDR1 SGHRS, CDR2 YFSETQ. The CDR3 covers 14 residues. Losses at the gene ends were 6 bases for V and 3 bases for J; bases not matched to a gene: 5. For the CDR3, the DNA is TGCGCCAGCAAAAGCGGGAGCGGCTACAATGAGCAGTTCTTC. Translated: CASKSGSGYNEQFF.

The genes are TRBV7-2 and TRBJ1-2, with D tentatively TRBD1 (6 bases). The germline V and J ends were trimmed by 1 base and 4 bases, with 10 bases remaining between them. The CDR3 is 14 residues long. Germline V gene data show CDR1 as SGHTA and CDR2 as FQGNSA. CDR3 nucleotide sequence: TGTGCCAGCAGCTTAGACGGGGGGCCCTATGGCTACACCTTC. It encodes CASSLDGGPYGYTF.

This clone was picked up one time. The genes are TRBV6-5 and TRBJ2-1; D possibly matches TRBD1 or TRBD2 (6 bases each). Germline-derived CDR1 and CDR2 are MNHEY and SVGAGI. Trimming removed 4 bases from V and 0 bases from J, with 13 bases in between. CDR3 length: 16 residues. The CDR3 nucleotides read TGTGCCAGCAGTTGGGAGGACAGAGGCTCCTACAATGAGCAGTTCTTC. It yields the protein CASSWEDRGSYNEQFF.

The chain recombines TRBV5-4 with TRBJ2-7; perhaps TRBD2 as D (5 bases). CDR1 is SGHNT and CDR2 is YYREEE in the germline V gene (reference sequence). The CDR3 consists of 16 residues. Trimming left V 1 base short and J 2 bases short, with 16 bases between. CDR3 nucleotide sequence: TGTGCCAGCAGCTTGAGTCTAGGATCAGCGGCCTACGAGCAGTACTTC. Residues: CASSLSLGSAAYEQYF.

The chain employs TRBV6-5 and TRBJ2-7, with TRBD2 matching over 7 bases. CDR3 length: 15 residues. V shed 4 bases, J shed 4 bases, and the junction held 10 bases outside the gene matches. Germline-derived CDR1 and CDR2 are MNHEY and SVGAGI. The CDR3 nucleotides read TGTGCCAGCAGTTCTTCTCGCGGGAGAGGGTACGAGCAGTACTTC. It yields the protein CASSSSRGRGYEQYF.

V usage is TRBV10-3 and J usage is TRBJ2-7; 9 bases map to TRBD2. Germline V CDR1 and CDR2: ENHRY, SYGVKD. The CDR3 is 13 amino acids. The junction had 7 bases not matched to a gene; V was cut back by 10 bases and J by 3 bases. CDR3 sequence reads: CATGTSSLYEQYF. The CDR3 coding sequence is TGTGCCACCGGGACTAGCTCTCTCTACGAGCAGTACTTC.

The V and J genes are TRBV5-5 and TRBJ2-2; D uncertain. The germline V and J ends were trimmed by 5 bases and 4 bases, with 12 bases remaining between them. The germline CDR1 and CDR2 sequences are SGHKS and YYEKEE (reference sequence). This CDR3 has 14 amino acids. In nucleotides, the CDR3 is TGTGCCAGCAGTTGGACCTCCTCCACCGGGGAGCTGTTTTTT. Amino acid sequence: CASSWTSSTGELFF.